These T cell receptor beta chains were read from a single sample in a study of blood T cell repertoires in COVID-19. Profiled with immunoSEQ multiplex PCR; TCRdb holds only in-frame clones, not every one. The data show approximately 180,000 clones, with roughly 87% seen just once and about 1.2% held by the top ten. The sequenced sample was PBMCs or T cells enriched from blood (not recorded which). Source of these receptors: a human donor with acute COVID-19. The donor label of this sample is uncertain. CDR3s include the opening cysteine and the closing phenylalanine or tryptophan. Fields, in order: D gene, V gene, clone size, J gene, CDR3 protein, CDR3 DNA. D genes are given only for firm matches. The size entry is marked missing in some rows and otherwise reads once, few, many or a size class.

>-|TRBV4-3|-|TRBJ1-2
CASSQDESVYGYTF
TGCGCCAGCAGCCAAGATGAGAGCGTCTATGGCTACACCTTC
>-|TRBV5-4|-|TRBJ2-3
CASSFGTDTQYF
TGTGCCAGCAGCTTCGGCACAGATACGCAGTATTTT
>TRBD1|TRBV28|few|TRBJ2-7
CASSPGGQGAHEQYF
TGTGCCAGCAGCCCGGGGGGACAGGGGGCCCACGAGCAGTACTTC
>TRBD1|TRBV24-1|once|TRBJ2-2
CATSALGQGGTGELFF
TGTGCCACCAGTGCCCTCGGACAGGGAGGTACCGGGGAGCTGTTTTTT
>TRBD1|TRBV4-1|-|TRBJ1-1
CASSRFRGQGNTEAFF
TGCGCCAGCAGCCGTTTTAGGGGACAGGGGAACACTGAAGCTTTCTTT
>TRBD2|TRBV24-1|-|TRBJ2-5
CATSVIQAGEETQYF
TGTGCCACCAGTGTCATCCAAGCGGGGGAAGAGACCCAGTACTTC
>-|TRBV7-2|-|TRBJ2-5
CASSLDGRLQETQYF
TGTGCCAGCAGCTTAGATGGCAGACTCCAAGAGACCCAGTACTTC
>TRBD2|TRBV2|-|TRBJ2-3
CASRLLAGGSGDTQYF
TGTGCCAGCAGGCTCCTAGCGGGGGGGTCCGGGGATACGCAGTATTTT
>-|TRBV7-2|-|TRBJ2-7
CASSPDISPYEQYF
TGTGCCAGCAGCCCAGACATATCGCCTTACGAGCAGTACTTC
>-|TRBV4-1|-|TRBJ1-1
CASSQVIGVLNTEAFF
TGCGCCAGCAGCCAAGTTATAGGGGTTTTGAACACTGAAGCTTTCTTT
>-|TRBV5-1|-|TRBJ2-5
CASSFQGVGETQYF
TGCGCCAGCAGCTTCCAGGGTGTAGGCGAGACCCAGTACTTC
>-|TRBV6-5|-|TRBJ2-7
CASSSDSQRLYEQYF
TGTGCCAGCAGCTCGGACAGCCAACGACTGTACGAGCAGTACTTC
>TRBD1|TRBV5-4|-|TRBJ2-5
CASSPTGGVETQYF
TGTGCCAGCAGCCCGACAGGGGGCGTCGAGACCCAGTACTTC
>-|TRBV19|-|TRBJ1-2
CASSAQTTHYGYTF
TGTGCCAGTAGTGCGCAGACTACTCACTATGGCTACACCTTC
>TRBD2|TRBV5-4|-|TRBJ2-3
CASSLVAGGPDTQYF
TGTGCCAGCAGCTTGGTGGCGGGGGGGCCAGATACGCAGTATTTT
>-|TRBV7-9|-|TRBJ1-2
CASSFSLGVPVGYTF
TGTGCCAGCAGCTTTTCATTAGGGGTACCAGTCGGCTACACCTTC
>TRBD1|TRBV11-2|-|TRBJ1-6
CASSPGQVLGSPLHF
TGTGCCAGCAGCCCCGGACAGGTCTTAGGTTCACCCCTCCACTTT
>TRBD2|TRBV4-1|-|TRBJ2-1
CASSQDRAGGSYNEQFF
TGCGCCAGCAGCCAAGATCGCGCGGGGGGCTCCTACAATGAGCAGTTCTTC
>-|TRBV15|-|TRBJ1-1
CATSGYWRTEAFF
TGTGCCACCAGCGGCTACTGGAGGACTGAAGCTTTCTTT
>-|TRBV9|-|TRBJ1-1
CASSVDPSEDTEAFF
TGTGCCAGCAGCGTAGATCCCAGTGAGGACACTGAAGCTTTCTTT
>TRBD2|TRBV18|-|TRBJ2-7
CASSRGLDEQYF
TGTGCCAGCTCACGGGGACTAGACGAGCAGTACTTC
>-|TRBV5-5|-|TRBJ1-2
CASVSEYGYTF
TGTGCCAGCGTTTCGGAGTATGGCTACACCTTC
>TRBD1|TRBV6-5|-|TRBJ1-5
CASSYDRVGQPQHF
TGTGCCAGCAGTTACGACAGGGTGGGCCAGCCCCAGCATTTT
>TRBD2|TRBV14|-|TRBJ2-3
CASSPSGGATDTQYF
TGTGCCAGCAGCCCTAGCGGGGGGGCCACAGATACGCAGTATTTT
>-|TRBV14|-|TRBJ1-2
CASSATGYGYTF
TGTGCCAGCAGTGCTACAGGCTATGGCTACACCTTC
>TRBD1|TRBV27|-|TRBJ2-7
CASKRRGPYEQYF
TGTGCCAGCAAGCGCAGGGGGCCCTACGAGCAGTACTTC
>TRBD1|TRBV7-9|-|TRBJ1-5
CASSLALSGGSSNQPQHF
TGTGCCAGCAGCTTAGCCCTATCAGGGGGCTCTAGCAATCAGCCCCAGCATTTT
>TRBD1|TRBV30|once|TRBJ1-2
CAWNSKGTGNYGYTF
TGTGCCTGGAACTCCAAAGGGACAGGCAACTATGGCTACACCTTC
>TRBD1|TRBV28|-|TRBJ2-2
CASSTGGFTGELFF
TGTGCCAGCTCGACAGGGGGTTTCACCGGGGAGCTGTTTTTT
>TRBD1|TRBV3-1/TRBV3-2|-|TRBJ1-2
CARLGPGQEVLNYGYTF
TGTGCCAGACTAGGACCGGGACAGGAGGTTCTTAACTATGGCTACACCTTC
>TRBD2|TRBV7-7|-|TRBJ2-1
CASSSAPILAGGHNEQFF
TGTGCCAGCAGCTCGGCCCCCATACTAGCGGGGGGGCACAATGAGCAGTTCTTC
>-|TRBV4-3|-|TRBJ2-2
CASSQDRGGGELFF
TGCGCCAGCAGCCAAGACAGGGGTGGCGGGGAGCTGTTTTTT
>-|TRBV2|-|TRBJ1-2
CASKRGGAAGYTF
TGTGCCAGCAAAAGGGGGGGGGCCGCTGGCTACACCTTC
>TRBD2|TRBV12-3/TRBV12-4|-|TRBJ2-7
CVSAGGRDEQYF
TGTGTTTCAGCGGGGGGCCGGGACGAGCAGTACTTC
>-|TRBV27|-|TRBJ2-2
CASRGGGELFF
TGTGCCAGCAGAGGGGGAGGGGAGCTGTTTTTT
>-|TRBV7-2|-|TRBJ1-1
CASSLSGSVSTEAFF
TGTGCCAGCAGCTTATCAGGGTCGGTTAGCACTGAAGCTTTCTTT